These 23 T cell receptor beta chains were sequenced from one sample in a study of early T cells in non-severe SARS-CoV-2 infection. In TCRdb, the 5' RACE reads were re-called with MiXCR into one record per CDR3 protein. The sample has tens of thousands of distinct CDR3 sequences; approximately 15% are singletons. Input material: whole blood. The receptor set was obtained from an adult who was a healthcare worker with PCR-confirmed SARS-CoV-2 infection or an uninfected control (not recorded which).

This clonotype was recorded many times. The chain has TRBV2 and TRBJ1-4, with 12 bases identical to TRBD1. This CDR3 has 14 amino acids. CDR1 is SNHLY and CDR2 is FYNNEI in the germline V gene. V shed 5 bases and J 13 bases; nucleotides not matched to a gene: 8. CDR3: CASSPGTGGGRLFF. CDR3 in DNA: TGTGCCAGCAGTCCTGGGACAGGGGGCGGTCGACTGTTTTTT.

At least ten counts were recorded for this clonotype. The chain is built from TRBV4-1 and TRBJ1-2; a possible D gene is TRBD1 (5 bases). CDR1 is MGHRA and CDR2 is YSYEKL in the germline V gene. Trimming shortened V by 0 bases and J by 0 bases, and 11 bases separated the two germline ends. The CDR3 is made up of 16 amino acids. Here the CDR3 reads CASSQDRGTANYGYTF. The CDR3 DNA follows: TGCGCCAGCAGCCAAGATCGGGGGACGGCTAACTATGGCTACACCTTC.

This clonotype has a single count. V usage is TRBV4-1 and J usage is TRBJ2-3; weak D call: TRBD2 (5 bases). This CDR3 contains 17 residues. V was shortened by 2 bases and J by 2 bases, with 17 bases between the two germline ends. Germline loops: CDR1 MGHRA, CDR2 YSYEKL. The DNA of the CDR3 is TGCGCCAGCAGCCAATTGTATCTGAAGCGGATCACAGATACGCAGTATTTT. Translation: CASSQLYLKRITDTQYF.

This clonotype was observed many times. The rearrangement joins TRBV11-2 to TRBJ2-2; TRBD2 agrees at 9 bases. The V segment lost 3 bases and the J segment 1 base; nucleotides outside the gene matches: 6. The CDR3 sequence is 17 residues long. Looked up from germline, CDR1 is SGHAT and CDR2 is FQNNGV. CDR3 in DNA: TGTGCCAGCAGCTTTTTTGGACTAGCGCAGAACACCGGGGAGCTGTTTTTT. It is translated as CASSFFGLAQNTGELFF.

There are a few counts of this clonotype. The chain links TRBV13 to TRBJ1-4; no definite D call. The CDR3 length is 14 residues. Germline CDR1 is PRHDT and CDR2 is FYEKMQ (reference sequence). V lost 0 bases, J lost 8 bases, and 10 bases lay in between. The CDR3 DNA reads TGTGCCAGCAGCTTAGGGGTGGCCGGGGAAAAACTGTTTTTT. Its translation is CASSLGVAGEKLFF.

There are many counts of this clonotype. The V gene is TRBV7-2, the J gene TRBJ2-7; TRBD2 is a possible D gene (6 bases). This CDR3 has 14 residues. V lost 2 bases and J 1 base, leaving 9 bases between the germline ends. The germline V gene has CDR1 SGHTA and CDR2 FQGNSA. CDR3 in DNA: TGTGCCAGCAGCTTAACGGACTATTCCTACGAGCAGTACTTC. Its translation is CASSLTDYSYEQYF.

The sample holds one count of this clonotype. The chain combines TRBV29-1 with TRBJ2-5; the D is unclear. Germline V gives CDR1 SQVTM, CDR2 ANQGSEA. The CDR3 extends over 13 amino acids. V dropped 5 bases and J dropped 1 base, with 11 bases sitting between them. CDR3 amino acids: CSVRATSQETQYF. DNA of the CDR3: TGCAGCGTTCGGGCCACCTCCCAAGAGACCCAGTACTTC.

This sequence joins TRBV27 and TRBJ1-6, with 12 positions matching TRBD1. The germline gives CDR1 MNHEY, CDR2 SMNVEV (reference sequence). CDR3 length: 12 amino acids. With V trimmed by 8 bases and J by 14 bases, 4 bases remained unmatched. CDR3: CASRDRGLSLHF. The CDR3 DNA sequence: TGTGCCAGCCGGGACAGGGGGCTGTCCCTCCACTTT.

This clonotype was counted at least ten times. This chain joins TRBV20-1 and TRBJ1-1, with D unresolved. This CDR3 is 11 amino acids long. Germline CDR1 reads DFQATT; CDR2 reads SNEGSKA (reference sequence). Trimming removed 3 bases at V and 8 bases at J, with 10 bases between. CDR3 DNA: TGCAGTGCTAGGTCTCAGGCAGAAGCTTTCTTT. It translates to CSARSQAEAFF.

This clonotype occurred a few times. The genes are TRBV2 and TRBJ1-1; possible D gene TRBD1, 6 bases. Trimming shortened V by 9 bases and J by 1 base, and 9 bases separated the two germline ends. The CDR3 is 12 residues long. Germline V lookup: CDR1 SNHLY, CDR2 FYNNEI. As DNA, the CDR3 is TGTGCCAGAGGACAGACGAACACTGAAGCTTTCTTT. It codes for CARGQTNTEAFF.

The table lists this clonotype with a few counts. This chain joins TRBV5-5 and TRBJ2-5; D uncertain. The V gene lost 4 bases and the J gene lost 4 bases, with 11 bases spanning the gap. The length of the CDR3 is 13 residues. The germline gives CDR1 SGHKS, CDR2 YYEKEE (reference sequence). CDR3 in amino acids: CASSPGSLETQYF. The CDR3 nucleotides read TGTGCCAGCAGCCCTGGAAGCTTAGAGACCCAGTACTTC.

This clonotype was detected a few times. V is TRBV5-1 and J is TRBJ2-7; 10 nucleotides agree with TRBD1. Germline V gene data show CDR1 as SGHRS and CDR2 as YFSETQ. V shed 4 bases and J 4 bases; nucleotides not matched to a gene: 20. The CDR3 length is 19 residues. The CDR3: CASSPPTGRRTGGRYEQYF. For the CDR3, the DNA is TGCGCCAGCAGCCCTCCCACAGGACGTCGGACAGGGGGGAGGTACGAGCAGTACTTC.

The V gene is TRBV11-2, the J gene TRBJ2-5; 8 bases map to TRBD2. J lost 2 bases, V lost 2 bases, and 4 bases had no gene match. Germline-derived CDR1 and CDR2 are SGHAT and FQNNGV. The CDR3 runs 15 residues. The CDR3 protein is CASSLTLAVQETQYF. The CDR3 DNA is TGTGCCAGCAGCTTAACACTAGCGGTTCAAGAGACCCAGTACTTC.

This clonotype has a handful of counts. The chain combines TRBV28 with TRBJ1-5; TRBD1 might be the D (6 bases). V lost 4 bases, J lost 4 bases, and 11 bases lay in between. Germline V gives CDR1 MDHEN, CDR2 SYDVKM. CDR3 length: 14 amino acids. CDR3 coding DNA: TGTGCCAGCAGTTCCTGGACAGCAAATCAGCCCCAGCATTTT. It specifies CASSSWTANQPQHF. Variable domain in full (rest from reference TRBV28 and TRBJ1-5): DVKVTQSSRYLVKRTGEKVFLECVQDMDHENMFWYRQDPGLGLRLIYFSYDVKMKEKGDIPEGYSVSREKKERFSLILESASTNQTSMYLCASSSWTANQPQHFGDGTRLSIL.

There are a few counts of this clonotype. This sequence joins TRBV20-1 and TRBJ2-1, with D unresolved. V lost 6 bases and J 0 bases, leaving 6 bases between the germline ends. The CDR3 length is 12 residues. CDR1 DFQATT and CDR2 SNEGSKA come from the germline V gene (reference sequence). The CDR3 DNA reads as TGCAGTGCGCGGCCCTCCTACAATGAGCAGTTCTTC. Amino acid sequence: CSARPSYNEQFF.

The chain has TRBV19 and TRBJ1-2; 8 nucleotides agree with TRBD1. The CDR3 runs 13 residues. Germline values: CDR1 LNHDA, CDR2 SQIVND (reference sequence). The ends lost 5 bases at V and 4 bases at J; junction bases unmatched: 3. The CDR3, as DNA: TGTGCCAGTAGTTCCGGACAGGGCTATGGCTACACCTTC. This gives the protein CASSSGQGYGYTF.

V gene TRBV9 combines with J gene TRBJ2-7; no clear D. Trimming cost V 1 base and J 6 bases, with 11 bases left between them. The CDR3 covers 13 residues. CDR1 SGDLS and CDR2 YYNGEE come from the germline V gene. The CDR3 loop is CASSVTSKGEQYF. Here the CDR3 DNA reads TGTGCCAGCAGCGTAACCAGCAAGGGCGAGCAGTACTTC.

This clonotype has only a few counts. The genes are TRBV9 and TRBJ2-1; D may be TRBD1 (6 bases). The CDR3 is made up of 14 amino acids. Germline V lookup: CDR1 SGDLS, CDR2 YYNGEE. V gave up 0 bases and J gave up 3 bases, with 7 bases separating them. CDR3 protein: CASSVGTVYNEQFF. Here the CDR3 DNA reads TGTGCCAGCAGCGTAGGGACAGTCTACAATGAGCAGTTCTTC.

Only a few counts were recorded for this clonotype. The gene calls are TRBV2 and TRBJ1-2, with 7 bases lining up with TRBD1. V lost 3 bases and J lost 4; bases outside the gene matches: 5. Germline values: CDR1 SNHLY, CDR2 FYNNEI. CDR3 size: 14 residues. In DNA form, the CDR3 reads TGTGCCAGCAGTGAGGCCAGGGGGAGCTATGGCTACACCTTC. It yields the protein CASSEARGSYGYTF.

This clonotype has just a few counts. The chain couples TRBV6-2 or TRBV6-3 to TRBJ2-7, with TRBD2 matching 13 bases. The germline V gene has CDR1 MNHEY and CDR2 SVGEGT. Losses at the gene ends were 0 bases for V and 1 base for J; bases not matched to a gene: 3. This CDR3 comprises 17 residues. CDR3 DNA: TGTGCCAGCAGTTACTCGAGACTAGCGGGAGGTTCCTACGAGCAGTACTTC. Protein product: CASSYSRLAGGSYEQYF.

This clonotype came up a few times. The J gene is TRBJ2-1, the V gene TRBV7-2; tentative D call: TRBD1 (7 bases). Trimming removed 4 bases from V and 15 bases from J, with 22 bases in between. CDR1 is SGHTA and CDR2 is FQGNSA in the germline V gene. This CDR3 region has 14 residues. CDR3 sequence: CASSSGQNIFGGFF. CDR3 sequence (DNA): TGTGCCAGCAGCTCGGGACAGAATATCTTCGGGGGGTTCTTC.

The chain is built from TRBV10-3 and TRBJ1-1; TRBD1 aligns across 8 bases. The trim removed 4 bases at V and 1 base at J, leaving 5 bases unmatched. The CDR3 has 15 residues. Germline V lookup: CDR1 ENHRY, CDR2 SYGVKD. CDR3 bases: TGTGCCATCAGTGGTAGGACAGGGCCGAACACTGAAGCTTTCTTT. Protein: CAISGRTGPNTEAFF.

The V call is TRBV18, the J call TRBJ2-1; no definite D call. The CDR3 length is 11 residues. Trimming removed 9 bases from V and 8 bases from J, with 11 bases in between. Looked up from germline, CDR1 is KGHSH and CDR2 is LQKENI. The CDR3 nucleotides read TGTGCCAGACTACCCGGGTATGAGCAGTTCTTC. It codes for CARLPGYEQFF.